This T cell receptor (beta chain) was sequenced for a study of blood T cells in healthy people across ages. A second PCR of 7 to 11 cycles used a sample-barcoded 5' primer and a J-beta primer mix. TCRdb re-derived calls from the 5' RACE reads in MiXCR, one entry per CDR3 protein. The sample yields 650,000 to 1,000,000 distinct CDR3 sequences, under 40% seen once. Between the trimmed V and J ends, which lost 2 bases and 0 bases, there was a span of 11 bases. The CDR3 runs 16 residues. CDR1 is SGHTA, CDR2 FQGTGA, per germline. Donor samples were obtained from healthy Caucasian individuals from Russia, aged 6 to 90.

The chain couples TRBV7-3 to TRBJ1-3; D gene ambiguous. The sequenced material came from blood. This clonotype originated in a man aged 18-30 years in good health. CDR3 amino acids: CASSLEGPGSGNTIYF. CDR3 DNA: TGTGCCAGCAGCTTAGAAGGGCCGGGCTCTGGAAACACCATATATTTT.